Below are 16 T cell receptor beta chains sequenced from a single sample in a study of T cells in Graves' hyperthyroidism and ophthalmopathy. Regions amplified from RNA transcripts were the TCR beta CDR3 regions. The HTBI set primed first-round TCR CDR3 RT-PCR. MiXCR was run by TCRdb on the multiplex PCR reads, yielding one entry per CDR3 protein. The table includes some 560,000 distinct CDR3 sequences, 11% to 15% detected once. Sequencing input: blood. The receptor source for this set is a woman aged 40 to 49 with Graves' hyperthyroidism.

This clonotype was picked up many times. This sequence joins TRBV28 and TRBJ1-4, with D perhaps matching TRBD1 (5 bases). CDR3 size: 15 residues. The V end lost 5 bases, the J end lost 4 bases, and 14 bases lay between the germline ends. Germline V gene sequence: CDR1 MDHEN, CDR2 SYDVKM. The CDR3, as DNA: TGTGCCAGCAGTCCTATGGGGGGTATTAATGAAAAACTGTTTTTT. It is translated as CASSPMGGINEKLFF.

The genes are TRBV19 and TRBJ1-1, with D possibly matching TRBD1 (5 bases). Trimming took 3 bases from V and 2 from J, leaving 10 bases between them. Looked up from germline, CDR1 is LNHDA and CDR2 is SQIVND (reference sequence). This CDR3 is 14 amino acids long. The chain's CDR3 is CASSIRGGNTEAFF. CDR3 DNA: TGTGCCAGTAGTATTCGGGGCGGTAACACTGAAGCTTTCTTT.

The CDR3 sequence: CASHGPGQGYNEQFF. CDR3 DNA sequence: TGTGCCAGCCATGGGCCGGGACAGGGGTACAATGAGCAGTTCTTC. V and J are TRBV12-3 or TRBV12-4 and TRBJ2-1, with 10 bases aligning to TRBD1. This CDR3 comprises 15 residues. Germline trimming cut 8 bases from V and 4 bases from J; bases unmatched to any gene: 8.

The gene calls are TRBV6-5 and TRBJ2-5; TRBD2 agrees at 8 bases. From germline, CDR1 is MNHEY and CDR2 SVGAGI. The CDR3 loop spans 15 amino acids. V lost 4 bases and J lost 5; bases outside the gene matches: 9. The CDR3 DNA reads TGTGCCAGCAGTTTCCAGGGAGAGCGGGGGGAGACCCAGTACTTC. Translating it yields CASSFQGERGETQYF.

This clonotype was seen many times. The chain carries TRBV7-9 and TRBJ2-7, with D unresolved. This CDR3 is 15 amino acids long. Deletions cut 5 bases from V and 0 bases from J, with 14 bases between. The germline V gene has CDR1 SEHNR and CDR2 FQNEAQ (reference sequence). CDR3 DNA: TGTGCCAGCAGCACTGACCCCTTTGGCTCCTACGAGCAGTACTTC. This encodes CASSTDPFGSYEQYF.

This clonotype has ten or more counts. J is TRBJ2-7 and V is TRBV5-1; D may be TRBD1 (6 bases). The CDR3 totals 15 residues. Germline CDR1 SGHRS, CDR2 YFSETQ. V shed 1 base and J shed 2 bases, with 13 bases lying between them. CDR3: CASSLNTGPTYEQYF. The CDR3, as DNA: TGCGCCAGCAGCTTGAATACAGGGCCAACCTACGAGCAGTACTTC.

The V and J genes are TRBV24-1 and TRBJ1-4, with 10 nucleotides matching TRBD1. V lost 4 bases to trimming and J lost 6 bases; unmatched junction nucleotides: 10. Per germline, CDR1 KGHDR and CDR2 SFDVKD. This CDR3 comprises 17 residues. The CDR3 DNA is TGTGCCACCAGTGACCACGCCGGGACAGGGGTCTATGAAAAACTGTTTTTT. It encodes CATSDHAGTGVYEKLFF.

This clonotype has ten or more counts. The V and J genes are TRBV11-2 and TRBJ2-1; TRBD2 matches at 12 bases. Looked up from germline, CDR1 is SGHAT and CDR2 is FQNNGV. This CDR3 spans 14 amino acids. Germline trimming cut 4 bases from V and 6 bases from J; bases unmatched to any gene: 1. The CDR3 nucleotides read TGTGCCAGCAGCTGGACTAGCGGGATCAATGAGCAGTTCTTC. It translates to CASSWTSGINEQFF.

This clonotype was seen many times. The gene calls are TRBV20-1 and TRBJ2-5; unclear D gene. The CDR3 length is 13 residues. CDR1 DFQATT and CDR2 SNEGSKA come from the germline V gene (reference sequence). The V end lost 0 bases, the J end lost 7 bases, and 12 bases lay between the germline ends. CDR3 amino acids: CSARDHTLGTQYF. CDR3 DNA: TGCAGTGCTAGAGATCACACATTGGGGACCCAGTACTTC.

This clonotype appeared a single time. The chain employs TRBV6-2 or TRBV6-3 and TRBJ2-3; 11 nucleotides agree with TRBD2. The J segment lost 2 bases and the V segment lost 6 bases, leaving 4 bases of the junction unmatched. Germline loops: CDR1 MNHEY, CDR2 SVGEGT. The CDR3 is made up of 15 amino acids. The CDR3 DNA reads as TGTGCCAGCAGCGGGACTAGCGGTACCACAGATACGCAGTATTTT. This encodes CASSGTSGTTDTQYF.

The V and J genes are TRBV28 and TRBJ2-1; 8 bases match TRBD2. Germline V gives CDR1 MDHEN, CDR2 SYDVKM. There are 14 residues in the CDR3. Trimming took 7 bases from V and 7 from J; bases not matched to a gene: 9. CDR3 in amino acids: CASTYGRATNEQFF. CDR3 nucleotides: TGTGCCAGCACCTACGGGAGGGCCACGAATGAGCAGTTCTTC.

This clonotype was seen a few times. The chain has TRBV20-1 and TRBJ2-7, with TRBD2 identical over 9 bases. Per the germline V gene, CDR1 is DFQATT and CDR2 is SNEGSKA (reference sequence). This CDR3 contains 15 residues. Trimming at V came to 0 bases and at J to 3 bases, leaving 6 bases not matched to a gene. CDR3 coding DNA: TGCAGTGCTAGAGATCGAGCGGGAGGTATCTACGAGCAGTACTTC. Protein sequence: CSARDRAGGIYEQYF.

This clonotype was counted a few times. V usage is TRBV7-2 and J usage is TRBJ1-5; maybe TRBD1 (6 bases). The CDR3 has 14 amino acids. Trimming took off 5 bases at V and 7 bases at J, with 15 bases between the two ends. CDR1 is SGHTA, CDR2 FQGNSA, per germline. CDR3 coding DNA: TGTGCCAGCAGCAGGGGGGGGGGTTCACAGCCCCAGCATTTT. Translating it yields CASSRGGGSQPQHF.

This clonotype was seen many times. The V and J genes are TRBV6-1 and TRBJ2-3, with D perhaps given as TRBD1 or TRBD2 (6 bases each). This CDR3 contains 14 residues. V gave up 6 bases and J gave up 3 bases, with 13 bases separating them. The V gene's germline CDR1 is MNHNS and CDR2 SASEGT. For the CDR3, the DNA is TGTGCCAGCAGACCACAGGGAGGTACAGATACGCAGTATTTT. Its protein is CASRPQGGTDTQYF.

The V gene is TRBV7-9, the J gene TRBJ2-7; no firm D call. Per the germline V gene, CDR1 is SEHNR and CDR2 is FQNEAQ (reference sequence). V dropped 4 bases and J dropped 0 bases, with 10 bases sitting between them. The CDR3 is 14 amino acids. CDR3 loop: CASSSSASSYEQYF. CDR3 coding DNA: TGTGCCAGCAGCTCGTCAGCTAGCTCCTACGAGCAGTACTTC.

Ten or more counts support this clonotype. The chain combines TRBV5-1 with TRBJ2-7, with TRBD1 matching over 8 bases. The CDR3 runs to 16 residues. V dropped 0 bases and J dropped 6; count of bases not matched to a gene: 11. Germline V gene data show CDR1 as SGHRS and CDR2 as YFSETQ. The DNA of the CDR3 is TGCGCCAGCAGCTTGGACCCCTTCGGGACAGGTGGCGAGCAGTACTTC. Translation: CASSLDPFGTGGEQYF.